Each of the 22 T cell receptor beta chains below was sequenced from the same sample in a study of T-cell reconstitution after alpha-beta-depleted transplantation in children. The authors prepared the TCRbeta library with unique molecular identifiers. MiXCR, run by TCRdb on the PCR reads, gives a single entry per CDR3 protein. Found here are about 350,000 distinct CDR3 sequences, less than 15% of them singletons; the top ten hold approximately 4.2%. This specimen was PBMCs, taken from the stem cell graft. These receptor sequences come from a human donor who donated a stem cell graft to a child with Fanconi anemia.

This clonotype was seen a few times. The chain links TRBV12-2 to TRBJ2-7; TRBD1, as called in the table, went unchecked against the DNA. TRBV12-2 is a known pseudogene. CDR3 size: 12 residues. The DNA of the CDR3 is TGTGCAAGTCGCTTCTTGCAGGGCGAGCAGTACGTC. It is translated as CASRFLQGEQYV.

This rearrangement joins TRBV3-1 to TRBJ2-3; D not certain. This CDR3 is built from 17 residues. CDR1 is LGHDT and CDR2 is YNNKEL in the germline V gene (reference sequence). V shed 5 bases and J shed 3 bases, with 21 bases lying between them. The CDR3 DNA reads as TGTGCCAGCAGCGGGCGCTCGGGCCAAAGAAGGACAGATACGCAGTATTTT. Encoded protein: CASSGRSGQRRTDTQYF.

This clonotype was counted at least ten times. The chain joins TRBV16 to TRBJ2-4; D gene uncertain. The CDR3 covers 12 residues. Trimming cost V 0 bases and J 5 bases, with 2 bases left between them. Germline assignment: CDR1 KGHSY and CDR2 FQNENV. CDR3 residues: CASSQSQNIQYF. The CDR3 region has the DNA TGTGCCAGCAGCCAATCGCAAAACATTCAGTACTTC. The variable domain in full, completed from reference TRBV16 and TRBJ2-4, reads GEEVAQTPKHLVRGEGQKAKLYCAPIKGHSYVFWYQQVLKNEFKFLISFQNENVFDETGMPKERFSAKCLPNSPCSLEIQATKLEDSAVYFCASSQSQNIQYFGAGTRLSVL.

This clonotype has a count of ten or more. V and J are TRBV20-1 and TRBJ2-1; D ambiguous. V was shortened by 5 bases and J by 4 bases, with 18 bases between the two germline ends. The V gene's germline CDR1 is DFQATT and CDR2 SNEGSKA (reference sequence). The CDR3 contains 15 residues. CDR3 residues: CSAVTQVTVYNEQFF. CDR3 in DNA: TGCAGTGCTGTTACTCAGGTTACAGTTTACAATGAGCAGTTCTTC.

This clonotype was recorded at least ten times. This chain uses TRBV7-2 with TRBJ2-2, with D unclear. Germline-derived CDR1 and CDR2 are SGHTA and FQGNSA. This CDR3 is 12 amino acids long. Trimming stripped 3 bases from V and 6 bases from J, with 5 bases between. CDR3 sequence: CASSFIAGELFF. In nucleotides, the CDR3 is TGTGCCAGCAGCTTTATTGCCGGGGAGCTGTTTTTT.

The table lists this clonotype with many counts. The chain employs TRBV20-1 and TRBJ2-7, with a weak D call TRBD1 (6 bases). V shed 6 bases and J shed 2 bases, with 11 bases lying between them. CDR3 length: 12 residues. The V gene's germline CDR1 is DFQATT and CDR2 SNEGSKA (reference sequence). CDR3 protein: CSAERGTYEQYF. DNA of the CDR3: TGCAGTGCCGAAAGGGGGACCTACGAGCAGTACTTC.

This clonotype was seen a handful of times. The chain has TRBV18 and TRBJ2-1, with D possibly being TRBD1 (6 bases). Germline V gives CDR1 KGHSH, CDR2 LQKENI. Trimming shortened V by 1 base and J by 4 bases, and 14 bases separated the two germline ends. The CDR3 is made up of 16 amino acids. The CDR3 nucleotides are TGTGCCAGCTCACCACGGAAAGGACAGCTTTACAATGAGCAGTTCTTC. Translated: CASSPRKGQLYNEQFF.

This sequence joins TRBV6-1 and TRBJ2-7, with D possibly being TRBD2 (5 bases). V was clipped by 2 bases and J by 5 bases, with 10 bases between them. Germline V gene sequence: CDR1 MNHNS, CDR2 SASEGT. CDR3 size: 13 residues. CDR3: CASSELRVDEQYV. The CDR3 bases are TGTGCCAGCAGTGAATTGAGGGTGGACGAGCAGTACGTC.

This clonotype was detected only a few times. V gene TRBV5-1 combines with J gene TRBJ1-6, with TRBD1 as a possible D gene (5 bases). The CDR3 covers 14 residues. Germline V gives CDR1 SGHRS, CDR2 YFSETQ. Trimming pared 4 bases from V and 9 bases from J, leaving 14 bases between. The CDR3 bases are TGCGCCAGCAGCCTCGGGACGGTCTCTTCACCCCTCCACTTT. As protein: CASSLGTVSSPLHF.

This clonotype was seen a few times. CDR3 sequence reads: CASSAGQFNQPQHF. CDR3 DNA: TGTGCCAGCAGCGCGGGACAGTTTAATCAGCCCCAGCATTTT. The V call is TRBV6-1, the J call TRBJ1-5; 7 bases are a match to TRBD1. The CDR3 is made up of 14 amino acids. CDR1 MNHNS and CDR2 SASEGT come from the germline V gene. With 6 bases clipped from V and 4 bases from J, the junction kept 6 bases outside the gene matches.

This clonotype was seen ten or more times. Sequence at one end of the junction differs from germline and may be a read error. The V gene is TRBV7-9, the J gene TRBJ2-5; the D is unclear. Germline V gene sequence: CDR1 SEHNR, CDR2 FQNEAQ (reference sequence). The CDR3 has 11 amino acids. For the CDR3, the DNA is TGTGCCAGCAGTTTAGGTGGGACCCAGTACTTC. It is translated as CASSLGGTQYF.

To note about this clonotype: This could be a read error, since a much larger clone is one nucleotide away. V usage is TRBV20-1 and J usage is TRBJ1-1; D might be TRBD1 (5 bases). The CDR3 runs to 13 residues. Germline V gene lookup returns CDR1 DFQATT and CDR2 SNEGSKA (reference sequence). The CDR3 loop is CSASGGVGTGAFF. As DNA, the CDR3 is TGCAGTGCTAGTGGGGGGGTTGGCACTGGAGCTTTCTTT.

This clonotype has ten or more counts. The gene calls are TRBV5-6 and TRBJ2-1; the D call may be TRBD1 or TRBD2 (5 bases each). Germline assignment: CDR1 SGHDT and CDR2 YYEEEE. V was trimmed by 1 base and J by 4 bases, leaving 21 bases between them. The CDR3 length is 18 residues. CDR3 sequence (DNA): TGTGCCAGCAGCTTGATTGGTGTGGGGACCCCACTTTACAATGAGCAGTTCTTC. Amino acid sequence: CASSLIGVGTPLYNEQFF.

This clonotype was found a few times. V and J are TRBV5-1 and TRBJ2-5; D is possibly TRBD1 (7 bases). Trimming cost V 1 base and J 3 bases, with 10 bases left between them. Germline V gene lookup returns CDR1 SGHRS and CDR2 YFSETQ. The CDR3 consists of 14 residues. CDR3 nucleotide sequence: TGCGCCAGCAGCTTGATCAGGGGGGAAGAGACCCAGTACTTC. As protein: CASSLIRGEETQYF.

The chain couples TRBV20-1 to TRBJ1-2, with D unclear. Germline CDR1 reads DFQATT; CDR2 reads SNEGSKA (reference sequence). V lost 0 bases and J 6 bases, leaving 5 bases between the germline ends. The CDR3 has 11 amino acids. CDR3: CSAREGNGYTF. The CDR3 nucleotides read TGCAGTGCTAGAGAAGGGAATGGCTACACCTTC.

This chain uses TRBV18 with TRBJ2-3, with D perhaps matching TRBD1 (6 bases). Trimming took 4 bases from V and 2 from J, leaving 13 bases between them. The length of the CDR3 is 15 residues. CDR1 and CDR2 (germline): KGHSH, LQKENI. As DNA, the CDR3 is TGTGCCAGCTCACTCCGGGACATTGCCACAGATACGCAGTATTTT. This gives the protein CASSLRDIATDTQYF.

This clonotype was observed a handful of times. The rearrangement joins TRBV12-3 or TRBV12-4 to TRBJ1-2, with 9 bases aligning to TRBD1. V lost 4 bases to trimming and J lost 7 bases; unmatched junction nucleotides: 7. The CDR3 runs to 14 residues. CDR3 in amino acids: CASSSMDRGSGYTF. The CDR3 bases are TGTGCCAGCAGTTCCATGGACAGGGGAAGTGGCTACACCTTC.

The chain employs TRBV20-1 and TRBJ2-1; D may be TRBD2 (5 bases). Germline V lookup: CDR1 DFQATT, CDR2 SNEGSKA (reference sequence). This CDR3 is built from 17 residues. The germline V and J ends were trimmed by 3 bases and 0 bases, with 18 bases remaining between them. CDR3 region: CSARLAILTSSYNEQFF. CDR3 DNA: TGCAGTGCTAGGCTAGCAATTCTAACAAGCTCCTACAATGAGCAGTTCTTC.

The gene calls are TRBV12-3 or TRBV12-4 and TRBJ1-3, with D perhaps matching TRBD1 (5 bases). The CDR3 covers 15 residues. V was pared by 7 bases and J by 0 bases, with 13 bases between. For the CDR3, the DNA is TGTGCCAGCATCTCGGGGCAAAGCTCTGGAAACACCATATATTTT. Its translation is CASISGQSSGNTIYF.

This clonotype was observed a handful of times. The chain employs TRBV21-1 and TRBJ2-3; the tabulated D call, TRBD1, remains unverified against the DNA. TRBV21-1 corresponds to a pseudogene. The CDR3 is made up of 17 amino acids. CDR3 DNA sequence: TGTGCCAGCAGCTCGTGGAGGAGGGGGGATAGCACAGATACGCAGTATTTT. Translated, it gives CASSSWRRGDSTDTQYF.

In regard to this clonotype: Possible read error: a much larger clone is one base away. The V gene is TRBV20-1, the J gene TRBJ1-2; D is perhaps TRBD1 (5 bases). The CDR3 totals 12 residues. Germline V lookup: CDR1 DFQATT, CDR2 SNEGSKA (reference sequence). The CDR3 loop reads CSAAGGNNGYTF. CDR3 coding DNA: TGCAGTGCCGCGGGGGGTAACAATGGCTACACCTTC.

The rearrangement joins TRBV7-9 to TRBJ1-1; D remains ambiguous. The CDR3 has 15 residues. V was clipped by 5 bases and J by 0 bases, with 13 bases between them. Germline CDR1 is SEHNR and CDR2 is FQNEAQ (reference sequence). This chain's CDR3 is CASSPLGKLNTEAFF. The CDR3 DNA reads as TGTGCCAGCAGCCCCTTGGGGAAACTGAACACTGAAGCTTTCTTT.